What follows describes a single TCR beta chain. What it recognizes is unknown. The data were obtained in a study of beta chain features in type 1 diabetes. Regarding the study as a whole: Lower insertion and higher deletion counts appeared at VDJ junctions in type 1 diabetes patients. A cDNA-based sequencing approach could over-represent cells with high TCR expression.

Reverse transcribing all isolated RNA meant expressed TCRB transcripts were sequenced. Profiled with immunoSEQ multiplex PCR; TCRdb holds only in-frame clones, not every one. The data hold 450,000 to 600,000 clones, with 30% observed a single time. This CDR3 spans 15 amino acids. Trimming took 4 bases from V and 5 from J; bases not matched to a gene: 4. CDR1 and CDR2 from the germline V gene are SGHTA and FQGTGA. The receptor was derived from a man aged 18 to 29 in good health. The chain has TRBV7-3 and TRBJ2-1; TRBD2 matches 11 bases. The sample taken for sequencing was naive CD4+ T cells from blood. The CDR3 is CASSYGTSGDNEQFF. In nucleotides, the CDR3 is TGTGCCAGCAGCTATGGGACTAGCGGTGACAATGAGCAGTTCTTC.